Listed here are 8 T cell receptor beta chains from one sample, sequenced in a study of T cell responses to AZD1222 COVID-19 vaccine. Assay used: immunoSEQ multiplex PCR; TCRdb lists only in-frame clones, some missing. This table has approximately 140,000 clones, under 95% appearing once. The sequencing here drew on peripheral blood, taken on day 0 of AZD1222 vaccination. Receptors were obtained from an adult in good health.

The rearrangement joins TRBV7-9 to TRBJ2-2, with a weak D call TRBD2 (5 bases). Germline V gene lookup returns CDR1 SEHNR and CDR2 FQNEAQ (reference sequence). V gave up 5 bases and J gave up 1 base, with 17 bases separating them. CDR3 size: 17 residues. The CDR3 loop reads CASSPRVLPLNTGELFF. CDR3 nucleotide sequence: TGTGCCAGCAGCCCGAGGGTCCTACCTTTGAACACCGGGGAGCTGTTTTTT.

This clone was seen once. This chain uses TRBV9 with TRBJ2-6, with a tentative D call TRBD1 (6 bases). This CDR3 spans 19 amino acids. Trimming took off 0 bases at V and 3 bases at J, with 19 bases between the two ends. The V gene's germline CDR1 is SGDLS and CDR2 YYNGEE. In DNA form, the CDR3 reads TGTGCCAGCAGCGTAGAGGCAGGGGTGTTTACTGGTGGGGCCAACGTCCTGACTTTC. Translation: CASSVEAGVFTGGANVLTF.

This rearrangement joins TRBV10-1 to TRBJ2-3; D may be TRBD1 (5 bases). CDR3 length: 16 amino acids. V was trimmed by 0 bases and J by 2 bases, leaving 12 bases between them. Germline V lookup: CDR1 WNHNN, CDR2 SYGVQD (reference sequence). CDR3 region: CASSESRQLHTDTQYF. CDR3 nucleotides: TGCGCCAGCAGTGAGTCGCGACAGCTTCACACAGATACGCAGTATTTT.

This chain joins TRBV6-2 or TRBV6-3 and TRBJ2-1, with D perhaps matching TRBD2 (6 bases). This CDR3 has 14 residues. Trimming took off 4 bases at V and 5 bases at J, with 12 bases between the two ends. Germline CDR1 and CDR2: MNHEY and SVGEGT. For the CDR3, the DNA is TGTGCCAGCAGTTCCCGGGAGCCGAACAATGAGCAGTTCTTC. Protein product: CASSSREPNNEQFF.

This clone was recorded once. The chain is built from TRBV5-1 and TRBJ2-7, with D possibly being TRBD2 (5 bases). Germline assignment: CDR1 SGHRS and CDR2 YFSETQ. V was shortened by 4 bases and J by 4 bases, with 24 bases between the two germline ends. The CDR3 is 17 residues long. The CDR3 DNA reads TGCGCCAGCAGCCACCGGGGATTCGCGCAGACCCAGTACGAGCAGTACTTC. It encodes CASSHRGFAQTQYEQYF.

V and J are TRBV7-9 and TRBJ2-3; tentatively, D is TRBD1 or TRBD2 (5 bases each). Germline CDR1 and CDR2: SEHNR and FQNEAQ (reference sequence). The V end lost 1 base, the J end lost 1 base, and 15 bases lay between the germline ends. This CDR3 is built from 17 residues. The CDR3 coding sequence is TGTGCCAGCAGCTTAGATCTTGAGTTGGGGGGCACAGATACGCAGTATTTT. Encoded protein: CASSLDLELGGTDTQYF.

This chain connects TRBV19 to TRBJ2-2; no definite D call. V lost 2 bases to trimming and J lost 8 bases, with 6 bases between them. The CDR3 runs 12 residues. The germline V gene has CDR1 LNHDA and CDR2 SQIVND (reference sequence). The CDR3 sequence is CASSIPVGELFF. The CDR3 DNA reads TGTGCCAGTAGTATACCCGTAGGGGAGCTGTTTTTT.

The chain carries TRBV9 and TRBJ2-1, with 7 bases aligning to TRBD2. The CDR3 totals 15 residues. The junction had 7 bases not matched to a gene; V was cut back by 3 bases and J by 4 bases. Germline V CDR1 and CDR2: SGDLS, YYNGEE. The CDR3 sequence is CASSDGLDKYNEQFF. The CDR3 coding sequence is TGTGCCAGCAGCGACGGACTAGATAAGTACAATGAGCAGTTCTTC.